This is a list of T cell receptor beta chains from one sample in a study of cytomegalovirus exposure and HLA in healthy donors. Only in-frame clones appear in the TCRdb table, and some are missing; sequencing was by immunoSEQ multiplex PCR. This sample carries about 130,000 clones, about 8.5% of them seen once, and the ten largest clones take 5.5%. What was sequenced was PBMCs. The receptors shown here come from a man aged 35 to 55 in good health and CMV-seronegative. Each CDR3 is given without its conserved first and last residue.

TRBJ2-4 | TRBV21-1 | ASSSSGGAPTISKNIQY
TRBJ2-7 | TRBV27 | ASSLKWGQGYEQY
TRBJ1-2 | TRBV27 | ASRDRGGGYT
TRBJ2-3 | TRBV27 | ASSSQGVILAGAPTDTQY
TRBJ2-1 | TRBV6-1 | ASSEEPGTGNEQF
TRBJ1-2 | TRBV19 | ASSPRQTIDIYGYT
TRBJ2-2 | TRBV23-1 | ASSRQGAPSSGELF
TRBJ1-1 | TRBV7-2 | ASSIGGSGEAF
TRBJ2-5 | TRBV10-3 | AISESKLRRGEYQETQY
TRBJ1-4 | TRBV28 | ASSLAGRSRGEKLF
TRBJ2-7 | TRBV19 | ASQRTSGGFDEQY
TRBJ2-3 | TRBV5-8 | AQLGVRGTDTQY
TRBJ2-5 | TRBV5-1 | ASSRVVEETQY
TRBJ1-3 | TRBV28 | ASSGGTEGNTIY
TRBJ2-5 | TRBV13 | ASTTARGGETQY
TRBJ1-1 | TRBV7-7 | ASSFRYRGGTEAF
TRBJ2-7 | TRBV7-9 | ASSPPGGFEQY
TRBJ1-5 | TRBV6-1 | ASSEIGGSNQPQH
TRBJ1-2 | TRBV7-2 | ASLHPGGHHGYT
TRBJ1-4 | TRBV25-1 | ASSEYNEFLEKLF
TRBJ1-1 | TRBV7-2 | ASRLQIQNTEAF
TRBJ2-7 | TRBV6-5 | ASSTTLGGEQY
TRBJ1-1 | TRBV7-9 | ASPPAEAGEGLTEAF
TRBJ1-2 | TRBV19 | ASSIATGVLHGYT
TRBJ1-6 | TRBV4-2 | ASSPAGGSPLH
TRBJ2-3 | TRBV6-5 | ASSYSSGTSTDTQY
TRBJ2-1 | TRBV2 | ASSGRGFGNEQF
TRBJ1-1 | TRBV5-1 | ASSFDRTLNTEAF
TRBJ2-1 | TRBV7-8 | ASRLDRANEQF
TRBJ2-2 | TRBV4-2 | ASSQVGARGLGTGELF
TRBJ1-4 | TRBV5-6 | ASSLANEKLF
TRBJ2-2 | TRBV28 | ASRPNRGWTGELF
TRBJ2-5 | TRBV18 | ASSLSETQY
TRBJ2-5 | TRBV13 | ASSPPGQGPQY
TRBJ1-2 | TRBV5-4 | ASSWQGNNGYT
TRBJ1-2 | TRBV5-1 | ASSLGQGDGYT
TRBJ1-4 | TRBV28 | ASSLWSVRGRGEEKLF
TRBJ1-2 | TRBV6-5 | ASRRSGAYGYT
TRBJ2-3 | TRBV30 | AWKRGFSTDTQY
TRBJ2-3 | TRBV9 | ASSAVGLADFTDTQY
TRBJ1-3 | TRBV19 | ASSLSRDRLSGNTIY
TRBJ2-2 | TRBV7-6 | ASSSEGQGELF
TRBJ1-5 | TRBV28 | ASSPSLFRGQGLNQPQH
TRBJ1-4 | TRBV7-9 | ASSFVRRTGGEKLF
TRBJ2-7 | TRBV5-1 | ASRSGTGEVYEQY
TRBJ1-5 | TRBV2 | ASSNIDRGFLQPQH
TRBJ1-1 | TRBV10-2 | ASSPVNTEAF
TRBJ2-1 | TRBV29-1 | SVEDRPGEQF
TRBJ1-1 | TRBV10-1 | ASSEGGSPGTEAF
TRBJ1-1 | TRBV7-9 | ASSHDRVTEAF